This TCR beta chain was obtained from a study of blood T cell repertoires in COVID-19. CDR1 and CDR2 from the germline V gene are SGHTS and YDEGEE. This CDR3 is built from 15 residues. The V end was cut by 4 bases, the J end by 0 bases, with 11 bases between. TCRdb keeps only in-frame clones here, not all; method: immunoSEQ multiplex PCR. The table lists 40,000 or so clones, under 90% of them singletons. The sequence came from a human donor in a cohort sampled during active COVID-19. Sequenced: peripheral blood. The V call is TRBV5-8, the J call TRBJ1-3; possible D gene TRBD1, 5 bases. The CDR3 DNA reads TGTGCCAGCAGCACCCAGGGTTACTCTGGAAACACCATATATTTT. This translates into CASSTQGYSGNTIYF.